This TCR beta chain was identified during a study of T cells in Graves' hyperthyroidism and ophthalmopathy. Study-level information: Once the initial diagnosis was made, peripheral blood was obtained before any treatment. Study outcomes and limitations: Researchers found most expanded thyroid clonotypes above 0.001 in blood as well.

This clonotype was recorded at least ten times. The target antigen is unknown. Template material for amplifying TCR beta CDR3 regions consisted of RNA transcripts. Using the HTBI primer set, a first-round RT-PCR was run on the TCR CDR3. TCRdb passed the multiplex PCR reads through MiXCR, listing each CDR3 protein once. Seen here are 110,000 to 150,000 distinct CDR3 sequences, over 20% observed once, and the top ten hold more than 60%. Newly diagnosed hyperthyroidism patients aged 18 to 65 years had disease lasting under 2 months. PBMCs were collected from a roughly 9.7 ml volume of fresh peripheral blood. The sequence came from a woman aged 50 to 65 with Graves' hyperthyroidism that later progressed to Graves' ophthalmopathy. The source material was blood.

The CDR3 sequence: CASSLPTSGGELFF. CDR3 bases: TGTGCCAGCAGCTTACCTACTAGCGGCGGGGAGCTGTTTTTT. The J gene is TRBJ2-2, the V gene TRBV11-2, with 8 bases fitting TRBD2. CDR1 is SGHAT and CDR2 is FQNNGV in the germline V gene. After removal of 2 bases from V and 7 bases from J, the junction contained 3 bases not matched to a gene. The CDR3 has 14 residues.